The next 18 T cell receptor beta chains were all read from a single sample in a study of OX40 agonist ivuxolimab in advanced cancers. TCRdb's copy holds only in-frame clones and misses some; the assay was immunoSEQ multiplex PCR. The repertoire holds around 20,000 clones, with 70% to 85% as singletons. The specimen comprised CD4+ or CD8+ T cells sorted from blood, sampled in a trial of the OX40 agonist ivuxolimab. The receptors were sampled from an adult with an advanced solid tumor such as melanoma, head and neck, liver or kidney cancer.

The rearrangement uses TRBV25-1 and TRBJ2-7, with 9 bases fitting TRBD2. The germline gives CDR1 MGHDK, CDR2 SYGVNS. This CDR3 contains 15 residues. J lost 2 bases, V lost 2 bases, and 4 bases had no gene match. The CDR3 protein is CASSEPAGGPYEQYF. As DNA, the CDR3 is TGTGCCAGCAGTGAACCGGCGGGAGGGCCCTACGAGCAGTACTTC.

This clone was found a few times. V is TRBV30 and J is TRBJ2-1, with a possible D match to TRBD2 (6 bases). The CDR3 sequence is 15 residues long. The V and J ends lost 0 bases and 3 bases respectively, with 12 bases between them. Germline lookup yields CDR1 GTSNPN and CDR2 SVGIG (reference sequence). CDR3 DNA: TGTGCCTGGAGTGTATATAGCGGCGGCTACAATGAGCAGTTCTTC. This gives the protein CAWSVYSGGYNEQFF.

The genes are TRBV9 and TRBJ2-3; the match to TRBD1 covers 7 bases. The CDR3 sequence is 15 residues long. Germline V gives CDR1 SGDLS, CDR2 YYNGEE. The trim removed 3 bases at V and 3 bases at J, leaving 7 bases unmatched. CDR3 protein: CASSGVTGVTDTQYF. CDR3 sequence (DNA): TGTGCCAGCAGCGGTGTAACAGGGGTAACAGATACGCAGTATTTT.

The V call is TRBV7-8, the J call TRBJ2-7; D is undetermined. V dropped 5 bases and J dropped 5 bases, with 10 bases sitting between them. CDR1 and CDR2 from the germline V gene are SGHVS and FQNEAQ. The CDR3 extends over 12 amino acids. The CDR3, as DNA: TGTGCCAGCAGCCTCTACGAAGACGAGCAGTACTTC. Its translation: CASSLYEDEQYF.

The chain links TRBV4-1 to TRBJ2-7; 9 bases align to TRBD1. Germline lookup yields CDR1 MGHRA and CDR2 YSYEKL. This CDR3 comprises 18 residues. The J segment lost 5 bases and the V segment lost 1 base, leaving 15 bases of the junction unmatched. The CDR3 bases are TGCGCCAGCAGCCAAGTTCTCGGAGGGGGGACAGGGTTCCACGAGCAGTACTTC. Protein: CASSQVLGGGTGFHEQYF.

In this sample, this clone turned up once. The chain uses TRBV27 and TRBJ2-1; D is unclear. Trimming removed 6 bases from V and 6 bases from J, with 9 bases in between. CDR3 length: 12 amino acids. From germline, CDR1 is MNHEY and CDR2 SMNVEV (reference sequence). The CDR3 spells CASRRTVNEQFF. CDR3 coding DNA: TGTGCCAGCAGGCGAACGGTCAATGAGCAGTTCTTC.

This clone appeared once. The chain links TRBV6-5 to TRBJ1-1; TRBD1 might be the D (5 bases). This CDR3 region has 15 residues. Trimming stripped 5 bases from V and 4 bases from J, with 17 bases between. CDR1 is MNHEY, CDR2 SVGAGI, per germline. The DNA of the CDR3 is TGTGCCAGCAGTCCTTGGACCGGGGCGGGCACTGAAGCTTTCTTT. It is translated as CASSPWTGAGTEAFF.

This clone came up once. The chain couples TRBV6-5 to TRBJ2-2, with no clear D. This CDR3 has 14 amino acids. Per the germline V gene, CDR1 is MNHEY and CDR2 is SVGAGI. V was trimmed by 8 bases and J by 1 base, leaving 11 bases between them. This chain's CDR3 is CASAMIGNTGELFF. The CDR3 DNA reads as TGTGCCAGCGCGATGATCGGGAACACCGGGGAGCTGTTTTTT.

This clone was found once. The chain uses TRBV6-4 and TRBJ2-1; D is uncertain. The CDR3 sequence is 13 residues long. Germline values: CDR1 MRHNA, CDR2 SNTAGT. V gave up 1 base and J gave up 6 bases, with 7 bases separating them. In nucleotides, the CDR3 is TGTGCCAGCAGTGACTTACCCAGCAATGAGCAGTTCTTC. Its protein is CASSDLPSNEQFF.

The chain employs TRBV4-1 and TRBJ2-1; 10 bases line up with TRBD2. After removal of 4 bases from V and 12 bases from J, the junction contained 21 bases not matched to a gene. Per the germline V gene, CDR1 is MGHRA and CDR2 is YSYEKL. The CDR3 runs 18 residues. CDR3 residues: CASSPVPGQERQREGQFF. CDR3 nucleotide sequence: TGCGCCAGCAGCCCTGTCCCGGGACAGGAACGGCAGCGGGAGGGGCAGTTCTTC.

This clone appeared once. This sequence joins TRBV23-1 and TRBJ2-2; a possible D gene is TRBD2 (5 bases). TRBV23-1 is given ORF status, its function remaining uncertain. Trimming removed 0 bases from V and 0 bases from J, with 11 bases in between. The CDR3 runs 17 residues. Here the CDR3 reads CASSQSSAEANTGELFF. CDR3 nucleotides: TGCGCCAGCAGTCAATCGTCGGCGGAGGCGAACACCGGGGAGCTGTTTTTT.

This chain's CDR3 is CASSEGQGPRYEQYF. CDR3 in DNA: TGTGCCAGCAGCGAAGGACAGGGGCCCCGGTACGAGCAGTACTTC. This rearrangement joins TRBV9 to TRBJ2-7; 9 bases agree with TRBD1. The CDR3 runs to 15 residues. The junction had 8 bases not matched to a gene; V was cut back by 3 bases and J by 4 bases. Per the germline V gene, CDR1 is SGDLS and CDR2 is YYNGEE.

The chain has TRBV28 and TRBJ2-1; weak D call: TRBD1 (6 bases). Germline CDR1 reads MDHEN; CDR2 reads SYDVKM. This CDR3 is 17 amino acids long. Trimming took off 3 bases at V and 0 bases at J, with 15 bases between the two ends. This chain's CDR3 is CASSFPLTGYSYNEQFF. DNA for the CDR3: TGTGCCAGCAGTTTCCCCCTAACAGGGTACTCCTACAATGAGCAGTTCTTC.

The V call is TRBV6-5, the J call TRBJ2-7; D tentatively fits TRBD1 or TRBD2 (5 bases each). This CDR3 comprises 13 residues. Trimming cost V 4 bases and J 5 bases, with 12 bases left between them. Germline CDR1 and CDR2: MNHEY and SVGAGI. The CDR3 loop reads CASSWVGTDEQYF. As DNA, the CDR3 is TGTGCCAGCAGTTGGGTCGGGACCGACGAGCAGTACTTC.

This clone was found once. At one of its ends the junction is not consistent with the germline gene, which may arise from a read error. The rearrangement uses TRBV6-5 and TRBJ2-7; D may be TRBD1 (6 bases). The CDR3 runs 14 residues. In germline, CDR1 is MNHEY, CDR2 SVGAGI. The CDR3 is CASQLSMTGYKQYF. The CDR3 DNA reads TGTGCCAGCCAGTTGTCGATGACAGGCTACAAGCAGTACTTC.

This chain links TRBV6-6 with TRBJ1-5, with D possibly TRBD1 on 6 matching bases. V lost 4 bases and J 5 bases, leaving 12 bases between the germline ends. This CDR3 has 14 amino acids. Germline V gene lookup returns CDR1 MNHNY and CDR2 SVGAGI (reference sequence). CDR3 coding DNA: TGTGCCAGCAGTTTCACCCGGACAGATCAGCCCCAGCATTTT. This gives the protein CASSFTRTDQPQHF.

The V and J genes are TRBV30 and TRBJ1-1; D is unresolved. Trimming stripped 2 bases from V and 0 bases from J, with 4 bases between. This CDR3 region has 12 residues. The V gene's germline CDR1 is GTSNPN and CDR2 SVGIG (reference sequence). The CDR3 DNA reads as TGTGCCTGGAGTATAATGAACACTGAAGCTTTCTTT. It yields the protein CAWSIMNTEAFF.

V usage is TRBV7-6 and J usage is TRBJ2-3; the D gene could be TRBD1 or TRBD2 (7 bases each). Germline V gene sequence: CDR1 SGHVS, CDR2 FNYEAQ. Between the trimmed V and J ends, which lost 2 bases and 4 bases, there was a span of 19 bases. The CDR3 runs 17 residues. The CDR3, as DNA: TGTGCCAGCAGCTTACCGCAGGGGGAGGGAGGAGCAGATACGCAGTATTTT. As protein: CASSLPQGEGGADTQYF.